The table lists the clone carrying this T cell receptor (beta chain) with a few counts. The data were obtained in a study of response to subunit inactivated influenza vaccine. TCRdb processed the RT-PCR reads anew with MiXCR; each CDR3 protein has one entry. The table records 500,000 to 550,000 distinct CDR3 sequences, roughly 8.2% of them present only once. Sequenced material: PBMCs from blood, taken about 24 months after vaccination. This clonotype originated in a man between 45 and 75 years old who received an inactivated influenza vaccine.

CDR3 DNA: TGTGCCAGCAGGGCCGGGACAGGGGCGGTCGAGCAGTACTTC. This translates into CASRAGTGAVEQYF. The chain is built from TRBV12-3 or TRBV12-4 and TRBJ2-7; TRBD1 agrees at 10 bases. This CDR3 has 14 amino acids. V lost 6 bases and J lost 6; bases outside the gene matches: 8.